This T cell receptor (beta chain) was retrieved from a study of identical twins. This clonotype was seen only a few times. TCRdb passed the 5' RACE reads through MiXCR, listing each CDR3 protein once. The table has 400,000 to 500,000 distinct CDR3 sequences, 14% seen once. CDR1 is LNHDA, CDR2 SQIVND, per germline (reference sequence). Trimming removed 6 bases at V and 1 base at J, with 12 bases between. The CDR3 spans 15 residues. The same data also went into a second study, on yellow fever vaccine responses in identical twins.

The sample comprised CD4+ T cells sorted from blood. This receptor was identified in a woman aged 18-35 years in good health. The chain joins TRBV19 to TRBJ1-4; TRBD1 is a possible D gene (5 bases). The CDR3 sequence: CASSVGGVTNEKLFF. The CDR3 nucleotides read TGTGCCAGTAGCGTCGGAGGGGTAACTAATGAAAAACTGTTTTTT.